A single sample is the source of the 4 T cell receptor beta chains below, sequenced in a study of cytomegalovirus exposure and HLA in healthy donors. 13 Jbeta primers and 60 Vbeta primers were used for the PCR. Sequenced by immunoSEQ multiplex PCR; TCRdb stores in-frame clones only, minus some. This table has more than 80,000 clones, 64% appearing once. The sequenced sample was PBMCs. The receptors derive from a man between 60 and 70 years old in good health and CMV-seronegative.

The chain carries TRBV18 and TRBJ2-1; 10 bases fit TRBD2. V was pared by 3 bases and J by 4 bases, with 3 bases of the junction left unmatched. The CDR3 sequence is 15 residues long. Germline V gene sequence: CDR1 KGHSH, CDR2 LQKENI. The CDR3 DNA is TGTGCCAGCTCACCGGAGCGGGGGGGGTACAATGAGCAGTTCTTC. Protein product: CASSPERGGYNEQFF. Full variable domain (missing parts from reference TRBV18 and TRBJ2-1): NAGVMQNPRHLVRRRGQEARLRCSPMKGHSHVYWYRQLPEEGLKFMVYLQKENIIDESGMPKERFSAEFPKEGPSILRIQQVVRGDSAAYFCASSPERGGYNEQFFGPGTRLTVL.

The genes are TRBV19 and TRBJ1-1; 11 nucleotides match TRBD1. The CDR3 spans 16 residues. Germline CDR1 and CDR2: LNHDA and SQIVND (reference sequence). After removal of 5 bases from V and 0 bases from J, the junction contained 5 bases not matched to a gene. This chain's CDR3 is CASSARDRGMNTEAFF. The CDR3 nucleotides read TGTGCCAGTAGTGCCCGGGACAGGGGGATGAACACTGAAGCTTTCTTT.

This CDR3 reads CASSLSPDRRGAEAFF. The CDR3 DNA reads as TGTGCCAGCAGCTTATCCCCGGACAGACGGGGCGCTGAAGCTTTCTTT. The V and J genes are TRBV7-2 and TRBJ1-1; TRBD1 might be the D (6 bases). The V end was cut by 2 bases, the J end by 6 bases, with 19 bases between. This CDR3 contains 16 residues. Germline CDR1 is SGHTA and CDR2 is FQGNSA.

The J gene is TRBJ2-1, the V gene TRBV1; the D call TRBD2 from the table was never checked on the DNA. TRBV1 is deemed a pseudogene. The CDR3 has 17 residues. The CDR3 is CTSSQNLGLAGYNEQFF. CDR3 in DNA: TGCACCAGCAGCCAGAACCTGGGACTAGCGGGTTACAATGAGCAGTTCTTC.